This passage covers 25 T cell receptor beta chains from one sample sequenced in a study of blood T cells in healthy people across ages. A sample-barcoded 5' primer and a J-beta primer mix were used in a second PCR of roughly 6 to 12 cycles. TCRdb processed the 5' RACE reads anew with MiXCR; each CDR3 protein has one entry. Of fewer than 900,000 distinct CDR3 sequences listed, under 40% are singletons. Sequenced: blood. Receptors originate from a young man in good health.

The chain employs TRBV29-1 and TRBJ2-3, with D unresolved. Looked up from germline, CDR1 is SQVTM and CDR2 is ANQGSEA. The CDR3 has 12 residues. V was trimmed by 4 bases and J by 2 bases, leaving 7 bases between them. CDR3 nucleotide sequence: TGCAGCGTTGCAGGCCTCACAGATACGCAGTATTTT. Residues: CSVAGLTDTQYF.

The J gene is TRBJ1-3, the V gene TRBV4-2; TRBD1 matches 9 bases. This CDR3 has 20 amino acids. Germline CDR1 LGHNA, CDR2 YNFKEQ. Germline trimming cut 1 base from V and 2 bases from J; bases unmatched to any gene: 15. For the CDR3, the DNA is TGTGCCAGCAGCCAAGGAGGCGGGACAGGGAGTGGGAGGACTGGAAACACCATATATTTT. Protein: CASSQGGGTGSGRTGNTIYF.

CDR3 DNA sequence: TGTGCCAGCAGCCAAACAGGGGATCCCTCTGGGGCCAACGTCCTGACTTTC. As protein: CASSQTGDPSGANVLTF. This chain links TRBV14 with TRBJ2-6, with 7 bases matching TRBD1. This CDR3 is 17 amino acids long. In germline, CDR1 is SGHDN, CDR2 FVKESK. The V and J ends lost 2 bases and 0 bases, in that order; junction bases with no gene match: 4.

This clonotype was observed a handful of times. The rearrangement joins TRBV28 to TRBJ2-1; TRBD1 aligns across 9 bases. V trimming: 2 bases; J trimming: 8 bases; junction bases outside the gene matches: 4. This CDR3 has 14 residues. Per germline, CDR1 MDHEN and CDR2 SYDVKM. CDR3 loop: CASSLGTGWDEQFF. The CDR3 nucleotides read TGTGCCAGCAGTTTAGGGACAGGGTGGGATGAGCAGTTCTTC.

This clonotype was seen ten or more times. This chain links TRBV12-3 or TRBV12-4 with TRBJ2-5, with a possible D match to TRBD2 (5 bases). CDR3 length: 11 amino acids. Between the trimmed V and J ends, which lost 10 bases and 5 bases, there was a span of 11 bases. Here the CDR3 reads CATRGAETQYF. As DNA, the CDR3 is TGTGCCACCCGGGGTGCGGAGACCCAGTACTTC.

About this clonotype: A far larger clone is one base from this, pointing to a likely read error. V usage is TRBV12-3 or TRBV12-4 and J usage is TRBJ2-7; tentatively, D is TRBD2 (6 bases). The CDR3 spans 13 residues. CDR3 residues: CASSLGRAYEQCF. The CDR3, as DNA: TGTGCCAGCAGTTTAGGGAGGGCGTACGAGCAGTGCTTC.

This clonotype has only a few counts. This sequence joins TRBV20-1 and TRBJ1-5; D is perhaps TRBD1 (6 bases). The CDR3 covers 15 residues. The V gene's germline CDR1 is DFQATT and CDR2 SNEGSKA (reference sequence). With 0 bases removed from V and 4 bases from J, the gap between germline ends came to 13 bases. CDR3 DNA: TGCAGTGCTAGAGATCTAGGACAGAAGAATCAGCCCCAGCATTTT. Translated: CSARDLGQKNQPQHF.

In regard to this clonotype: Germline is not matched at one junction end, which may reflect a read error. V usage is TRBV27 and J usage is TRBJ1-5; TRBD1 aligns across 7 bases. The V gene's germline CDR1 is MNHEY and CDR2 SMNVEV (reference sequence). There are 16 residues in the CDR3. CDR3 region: CVSSSRQGPAGQPQHF. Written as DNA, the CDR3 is TGTGTCAGCAGTTCGCGACAGGGCCCGGCGGGTCAGCCCCAGCATTTT.

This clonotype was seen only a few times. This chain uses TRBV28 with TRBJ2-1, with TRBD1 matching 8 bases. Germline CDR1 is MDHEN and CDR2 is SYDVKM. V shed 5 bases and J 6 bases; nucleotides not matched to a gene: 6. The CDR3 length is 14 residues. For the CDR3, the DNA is TGTGCCAGCAGTCGCGGACAGGGTCCCAATGAGCAGTTCTTC. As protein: CASSRGQGPNEQFF.

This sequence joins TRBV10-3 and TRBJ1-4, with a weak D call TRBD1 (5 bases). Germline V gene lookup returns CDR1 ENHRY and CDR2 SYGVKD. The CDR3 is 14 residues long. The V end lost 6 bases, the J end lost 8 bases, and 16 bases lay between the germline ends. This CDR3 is CAISGQGMSEKLFF. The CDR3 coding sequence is TGTGCCATCAGCGGTCAGGGAATGAGCGAAAAACTGTTTTTT.

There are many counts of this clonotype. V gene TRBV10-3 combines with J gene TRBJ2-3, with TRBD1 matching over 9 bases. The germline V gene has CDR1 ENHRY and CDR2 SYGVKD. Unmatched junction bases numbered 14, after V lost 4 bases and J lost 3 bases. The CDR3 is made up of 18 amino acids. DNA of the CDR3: TGTGCCATCAGTGCAGTTGGGAGACAGGGGGTTCGTACAGATACGCAGTATTTT. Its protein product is CAISAVGRQGVRTDTQYF.

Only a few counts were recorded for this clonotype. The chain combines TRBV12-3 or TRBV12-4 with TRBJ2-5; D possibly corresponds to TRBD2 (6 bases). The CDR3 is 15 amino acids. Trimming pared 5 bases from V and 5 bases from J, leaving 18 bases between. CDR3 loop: CASSQGPSRGETQYF. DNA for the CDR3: TGTGCCAGCAGTCAAGGACCAAGTCGGGGGGAGACCCAGTACTTC.

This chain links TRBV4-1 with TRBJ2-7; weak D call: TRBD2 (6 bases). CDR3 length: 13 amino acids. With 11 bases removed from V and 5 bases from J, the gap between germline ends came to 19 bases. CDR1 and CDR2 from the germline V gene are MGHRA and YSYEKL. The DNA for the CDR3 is TGCGCCCTCGGGGGTCCGGGGGTAAACGAGCAGTACTTC. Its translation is CALGGPGVNEQYF.

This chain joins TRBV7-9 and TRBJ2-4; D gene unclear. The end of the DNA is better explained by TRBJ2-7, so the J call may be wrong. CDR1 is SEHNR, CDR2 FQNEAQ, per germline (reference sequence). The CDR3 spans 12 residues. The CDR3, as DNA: TGTGCCAGCAGCTTAGCAGATTTCGAGCAGTACTTC. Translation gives CASSLADFEQYF.

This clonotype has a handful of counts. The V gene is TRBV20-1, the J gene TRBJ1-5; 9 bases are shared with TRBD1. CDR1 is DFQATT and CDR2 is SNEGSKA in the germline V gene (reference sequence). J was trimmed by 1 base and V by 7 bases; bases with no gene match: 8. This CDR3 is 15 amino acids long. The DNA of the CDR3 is TGCAGTGTCTCACAGGGGGCGCGGAGCAATCAGCCCCAGCATTTT. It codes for CSVSQGARSNQPQHF.

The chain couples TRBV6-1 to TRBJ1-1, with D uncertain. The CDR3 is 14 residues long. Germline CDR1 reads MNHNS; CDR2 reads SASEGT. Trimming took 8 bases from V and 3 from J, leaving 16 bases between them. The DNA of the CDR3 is TGTGCCAGCTCCTTAACCTTAGTTTACACTGAAGCTTTCTTT. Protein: CASSLTLVYTEAFF.

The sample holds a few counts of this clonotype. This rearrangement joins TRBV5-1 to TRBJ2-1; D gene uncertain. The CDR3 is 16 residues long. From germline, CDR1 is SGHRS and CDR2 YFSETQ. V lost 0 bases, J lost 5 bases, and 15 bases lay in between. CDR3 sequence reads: CASSLARASTNNEQFF. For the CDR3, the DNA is TGCGCCAGCAGCTTGGCCCGCGCGTCTACGAACAATGAGCAGTTCTTC.

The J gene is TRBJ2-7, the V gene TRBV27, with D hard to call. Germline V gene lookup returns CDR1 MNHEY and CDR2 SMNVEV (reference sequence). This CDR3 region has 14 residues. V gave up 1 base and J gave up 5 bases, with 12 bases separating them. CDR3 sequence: CASSLFAPDHEQYF. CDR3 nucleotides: TGTGCCAGCAGTTTATTCGCCCCGGATCACGAGCAGTACTTC.

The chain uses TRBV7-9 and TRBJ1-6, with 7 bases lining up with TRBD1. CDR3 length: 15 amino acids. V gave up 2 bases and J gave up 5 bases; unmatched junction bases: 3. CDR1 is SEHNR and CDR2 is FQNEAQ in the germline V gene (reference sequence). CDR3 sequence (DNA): TGTGCCAGCAGCTTAACAGGGGCGAATAATTCACCCCTCCACTTT. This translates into CASSLTGANNSPLHF.

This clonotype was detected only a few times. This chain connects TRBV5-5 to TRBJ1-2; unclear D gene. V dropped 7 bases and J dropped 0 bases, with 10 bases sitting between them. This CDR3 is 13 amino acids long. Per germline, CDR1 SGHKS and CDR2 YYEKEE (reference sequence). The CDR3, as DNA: TGTGCCAGCGGCTCCGGGACTAACTATGGCTACACCTTC. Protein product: CASGSGTNYGYTF.

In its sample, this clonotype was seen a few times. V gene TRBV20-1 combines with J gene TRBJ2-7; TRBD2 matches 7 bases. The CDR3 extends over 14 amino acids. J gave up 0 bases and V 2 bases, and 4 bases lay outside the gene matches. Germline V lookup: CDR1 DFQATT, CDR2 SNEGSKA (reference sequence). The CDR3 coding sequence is TGCAGTGCTAGACGGCAGCGGGGCTCCTACGAGCAGTACTTC. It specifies CSARRQRGSYEQYF.

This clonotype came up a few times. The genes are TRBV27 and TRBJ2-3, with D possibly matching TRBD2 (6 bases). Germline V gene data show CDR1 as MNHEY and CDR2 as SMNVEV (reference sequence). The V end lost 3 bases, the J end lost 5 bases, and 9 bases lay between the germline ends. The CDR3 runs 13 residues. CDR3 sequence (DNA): TGTGCCAGCAGTTTTCGGGGACTAGATACGCAGTATTTT. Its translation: CASSFRGLDTQYF.

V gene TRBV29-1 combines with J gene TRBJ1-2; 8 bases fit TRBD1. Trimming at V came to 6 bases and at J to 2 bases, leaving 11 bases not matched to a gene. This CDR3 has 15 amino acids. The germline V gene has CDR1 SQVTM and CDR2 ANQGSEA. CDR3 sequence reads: CSVPRGTGENYGYTF. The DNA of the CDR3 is TGCAGCGTCCCTCGTGGGACAGGTGAAAACTATGGCTACACCTTC.

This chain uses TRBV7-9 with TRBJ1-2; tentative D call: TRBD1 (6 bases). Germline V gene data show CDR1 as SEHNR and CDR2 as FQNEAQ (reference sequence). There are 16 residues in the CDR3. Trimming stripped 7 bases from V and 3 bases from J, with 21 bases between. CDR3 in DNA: TGTGCCAGCACCGGGGGGGGCGAGATCAACTACTATGGCTACACCTTC. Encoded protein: CASTGGGEINYYGYTF.

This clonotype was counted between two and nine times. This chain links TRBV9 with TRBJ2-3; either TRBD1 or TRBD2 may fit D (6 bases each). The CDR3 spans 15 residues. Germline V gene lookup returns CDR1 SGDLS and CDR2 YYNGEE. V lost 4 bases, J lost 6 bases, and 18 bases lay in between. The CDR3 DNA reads TGTGCCAGCAGCCAGGGGACTTCTTACGGGGATACGCAGTATTTT. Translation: CASSQGTSYGDTQYF.